A selection of T cell receptor beta chains follows, all from one sample in a study of blood T cell repertoires in COVID-19. The table came from immunoSEQ multiplex PCR; TCRdb's copy has only in-frame clones and leaves some out. The sample has roughly 250,000 clones; approximately 89% are singletons. Sequencing was done on a sample of peripheral blood. The receptor source for this set is a woman between 50 and 59 years old with acute or convalescent COVID-19. Both conserved end residues are part of each CDR3.

v_gene,j_gene,CDR3aa
TRBV2,TRBJ1-2,CASKKGDRSVYGYTF
TRBV6-4,TRBJ2-7,CASSDPSDGPEQYF
TRBV18,TRBJ1-6,CASSPPGREGSPLHF
TRBV28,TRBJ2-7,CASSHYYEQYF
TRBV29-1,TRBJ1-4,CSVEAGVNEKLFF
TRBV5-1,TRBJ1-1,CASSLLRRQTEAFF
TRBV7-3,TRBJ1-6,CASSRWGPTGNSPLHF
TRBV18,TRBJ1-3,CASSPGTGVPGNTIYF
TRBV6-5,TRBJ2-5,CASRRERETQYF
TRBV5-1,TRBJ1-1,CASSTLVNTEAFF
TRBV4-2,TRBJ1-4,CASSQDFGRTNEKLFF
TRBV19,TRBJ2-1,CASSMASGSSYNEQFF
TRBV7-8,TRBJ1-1,CASSLGWGGNTEAFF
TRBV28,TRBJ1-2,CASSLFGYGYTF
TRBV4-1,TRBJ2-7,CASSLWSPYDEQYF
TRBV7-6,TRBJ1-3,CASSSGPGSGNTIYF
TRBV12-3/TRBV12-4,TRBJ2-5,CASSTQGETQYF
TRBV6-5,TRBJ2-4,CASSYSGKGKNIQYF
TRBV5-1,TRBJ1-1,CASRKSGSRTEAFF